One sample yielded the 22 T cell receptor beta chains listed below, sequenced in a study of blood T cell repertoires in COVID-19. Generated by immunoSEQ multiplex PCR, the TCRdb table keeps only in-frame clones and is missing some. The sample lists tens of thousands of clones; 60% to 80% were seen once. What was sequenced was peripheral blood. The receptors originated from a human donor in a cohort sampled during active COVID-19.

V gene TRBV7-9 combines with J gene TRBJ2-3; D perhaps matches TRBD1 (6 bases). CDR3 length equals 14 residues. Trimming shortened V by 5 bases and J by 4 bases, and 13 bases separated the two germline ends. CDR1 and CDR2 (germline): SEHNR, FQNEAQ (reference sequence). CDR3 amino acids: CASSLNRAADTQYF. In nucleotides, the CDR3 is TGTGCCAGCAGCCTGAACAGGGCCGCAGATACGCAGTATTTT. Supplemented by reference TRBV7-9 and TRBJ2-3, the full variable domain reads DTGVSQNPRHKITKRGQNVTFRCDPISEHNRLYWYRQTLGQGPEFLTYFQNEAQLEKSRLLSDRFSAERPKGSFSTLEIQRTEQGDSAMYLCASSLNRAADTQYFGPGTRLTVL.

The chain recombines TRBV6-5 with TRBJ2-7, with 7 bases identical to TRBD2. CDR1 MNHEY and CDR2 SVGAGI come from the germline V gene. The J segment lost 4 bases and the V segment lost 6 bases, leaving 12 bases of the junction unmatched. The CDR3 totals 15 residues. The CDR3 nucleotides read TGTGCCAGCAGCCCGCGACCGGGGGGTAGGTACGAGCAGTACTTC. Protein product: CASSPRPGGRYEQYF.

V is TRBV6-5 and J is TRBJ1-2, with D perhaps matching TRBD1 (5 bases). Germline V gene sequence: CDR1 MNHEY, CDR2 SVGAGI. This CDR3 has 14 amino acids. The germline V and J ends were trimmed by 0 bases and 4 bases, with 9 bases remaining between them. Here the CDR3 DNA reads TGTGCCAGCAGTTACTCGGGCAGGGCCTATGGCTACACCTTC. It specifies CASSYSGRAYGYTF.

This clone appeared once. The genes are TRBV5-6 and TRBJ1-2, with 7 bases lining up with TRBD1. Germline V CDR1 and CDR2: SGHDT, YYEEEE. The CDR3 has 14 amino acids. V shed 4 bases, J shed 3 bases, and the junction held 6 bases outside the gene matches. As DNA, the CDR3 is TGTGCCAGCAGCCCGGACAGGACTTACTATGGCTACACCTTC. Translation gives CASSPDRTYYGYTF.

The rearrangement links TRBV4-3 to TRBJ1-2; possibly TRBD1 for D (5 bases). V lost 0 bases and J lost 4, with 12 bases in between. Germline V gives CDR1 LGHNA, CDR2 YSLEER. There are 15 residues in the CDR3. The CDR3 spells CASSQDPQGSYGYTF. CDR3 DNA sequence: TGCGCCAGCAGCCAAGATCCCCAGGGTTCCTATGGCTACACCTTC.

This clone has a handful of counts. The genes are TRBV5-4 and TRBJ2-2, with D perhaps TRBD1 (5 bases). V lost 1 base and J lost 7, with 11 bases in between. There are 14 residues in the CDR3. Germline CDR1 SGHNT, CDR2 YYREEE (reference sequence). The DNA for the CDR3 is TGTGCCAGCAGCTTGCCAGGGTATCTCGGGGAGCTGTTTTTT. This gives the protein CASSLPGYLGELFF.

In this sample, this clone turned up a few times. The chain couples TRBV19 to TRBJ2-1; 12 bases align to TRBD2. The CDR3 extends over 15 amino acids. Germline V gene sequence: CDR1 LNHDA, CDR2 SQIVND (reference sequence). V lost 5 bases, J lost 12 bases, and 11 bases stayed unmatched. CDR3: CASSQTSGSIGWQFF. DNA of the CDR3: TGTGCCAGTAGTCAGACTAGCGGGAGCATCGGTTGGCAGTTCTTC.

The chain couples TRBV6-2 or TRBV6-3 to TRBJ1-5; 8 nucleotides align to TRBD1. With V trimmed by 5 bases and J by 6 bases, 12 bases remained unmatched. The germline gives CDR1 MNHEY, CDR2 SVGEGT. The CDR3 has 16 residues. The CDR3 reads CASSKRTGSVSQPQHF. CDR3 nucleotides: TGTGCCAGCAGTAAACGGACAGGGTCAGTATCTCAGCCCCAGCATTTT.

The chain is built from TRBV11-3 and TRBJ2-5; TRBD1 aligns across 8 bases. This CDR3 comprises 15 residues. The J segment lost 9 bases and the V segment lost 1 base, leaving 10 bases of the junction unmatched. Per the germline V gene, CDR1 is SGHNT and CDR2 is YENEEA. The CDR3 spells CASSLVGQVIGAQYF. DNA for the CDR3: TGTGCCAGCAGCTTAGTGGGACAGGTGATTGGGGCCCAGTACTTC. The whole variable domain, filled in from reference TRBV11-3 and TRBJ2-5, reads EAGVVQSPRYKIIEKKQPVAFWCNPISGHNTLYWYLQNLGQGPELLIRYENEEAVDDSQLPKDRFSAERLKGVDSTLKIQPAELGDSAVYLCASSLVGQVIGAQYFGPGTRLLVL.

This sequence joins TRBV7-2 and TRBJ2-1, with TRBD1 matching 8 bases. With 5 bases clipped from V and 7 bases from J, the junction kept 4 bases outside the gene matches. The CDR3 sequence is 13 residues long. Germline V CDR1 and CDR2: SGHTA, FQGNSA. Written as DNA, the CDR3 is TGTGCCAGCAGCATGGACAGGGTAAATGAGCAGTTCTTC. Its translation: CASSMDRVNEQFF.

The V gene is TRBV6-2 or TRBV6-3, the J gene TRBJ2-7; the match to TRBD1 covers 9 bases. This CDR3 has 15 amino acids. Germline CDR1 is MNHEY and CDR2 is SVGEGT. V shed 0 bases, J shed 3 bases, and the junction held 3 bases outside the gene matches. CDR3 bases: TGTGCCAGCAGTTACTCCGGGACAGGGATCTACGAGCAGTACGTC. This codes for CASSYSGTGIYEQYV.

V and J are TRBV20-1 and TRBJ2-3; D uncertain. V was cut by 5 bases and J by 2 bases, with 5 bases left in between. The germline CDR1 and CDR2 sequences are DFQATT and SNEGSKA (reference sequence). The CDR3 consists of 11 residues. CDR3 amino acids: CSAWATDTQYF. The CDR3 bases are TGCAGTGCTTGGGCCACAGATACGCAGTATTTT.

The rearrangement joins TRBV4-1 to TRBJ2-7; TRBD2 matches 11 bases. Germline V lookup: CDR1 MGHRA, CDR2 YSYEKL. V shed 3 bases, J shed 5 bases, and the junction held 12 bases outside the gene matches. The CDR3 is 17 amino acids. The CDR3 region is CASSQRETSGGIDEQYF. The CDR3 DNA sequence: TGCGCCAGCAGCCAGAGGGAAACTAGCGGGGGTATCGACGAGCAGTACTTC.

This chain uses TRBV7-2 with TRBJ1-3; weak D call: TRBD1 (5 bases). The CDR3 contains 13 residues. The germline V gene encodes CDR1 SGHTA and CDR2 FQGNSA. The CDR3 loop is CGSTGGYGNTIYF. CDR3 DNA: TGTGGGAGCACCGGGGGGTATGGAAACACCATATATTTT.

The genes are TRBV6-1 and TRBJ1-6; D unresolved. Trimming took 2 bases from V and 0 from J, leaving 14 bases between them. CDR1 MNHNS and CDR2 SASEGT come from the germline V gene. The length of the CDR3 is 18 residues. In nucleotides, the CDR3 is TGTGCCAGCAGTGAATTTGGGCTCACGAGCTCCTATAATTCACCCCTCCACTTT. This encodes CASSEFGLTSSYNSPLHF.

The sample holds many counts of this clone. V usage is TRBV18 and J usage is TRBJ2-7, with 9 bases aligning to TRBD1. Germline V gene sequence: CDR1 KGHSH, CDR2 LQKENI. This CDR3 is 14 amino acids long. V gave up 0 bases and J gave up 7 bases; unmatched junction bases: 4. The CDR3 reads CASSPPGTGQEQYF. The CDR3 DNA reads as TGTGCCAGCTCACCACCTGGGACAGGGCAGGAGCAGTACTTC.

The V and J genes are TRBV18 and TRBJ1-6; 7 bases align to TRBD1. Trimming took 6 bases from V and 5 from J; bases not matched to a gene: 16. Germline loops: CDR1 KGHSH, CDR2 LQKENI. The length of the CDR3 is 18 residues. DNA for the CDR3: TGTGCCAGCTCGCCGACAGGGACCGCGGGAACGAATAATTCACCCCTCCACTTT. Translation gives CASSPTGTAGTNNSPLHF.

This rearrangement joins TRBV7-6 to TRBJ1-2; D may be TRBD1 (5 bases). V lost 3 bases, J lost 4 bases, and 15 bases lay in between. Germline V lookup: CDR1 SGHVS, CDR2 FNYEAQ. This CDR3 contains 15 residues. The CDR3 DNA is TGTGCCAGCAGCTTCGGGGTCGGAGGGGTCTATGGCTACACCTTC. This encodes CASSFGVGGVYGYTF.

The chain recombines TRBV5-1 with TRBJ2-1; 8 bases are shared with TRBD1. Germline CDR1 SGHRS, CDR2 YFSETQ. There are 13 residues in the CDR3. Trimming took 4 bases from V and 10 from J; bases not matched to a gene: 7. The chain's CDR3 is CASSPQGQGEQFF. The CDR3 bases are TGCGCCAGCAGCCCTCAAGGACAGGGAGAGCAGTTCTTC. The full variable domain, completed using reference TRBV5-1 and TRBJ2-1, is KAGVTQTPRYLIKTRGQQVTLSCSPISGHRSVSWYQQTPGQGLQFLFEYFSETQRNKGNFPGRFSGRQFSNSRSEMNVSTLELGDSALYLCASSPQGQGEQFFGPGTRLTVL.

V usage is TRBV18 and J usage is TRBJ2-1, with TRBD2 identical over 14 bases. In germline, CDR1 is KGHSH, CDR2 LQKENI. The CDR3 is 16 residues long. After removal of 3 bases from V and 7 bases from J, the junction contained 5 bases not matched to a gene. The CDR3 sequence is CASSPPGLAGDNEQFF. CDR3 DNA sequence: TGTGCCAGCTCACCGCCGGGACTAGCGGGGGATAATGAGCAGTTCTTC.

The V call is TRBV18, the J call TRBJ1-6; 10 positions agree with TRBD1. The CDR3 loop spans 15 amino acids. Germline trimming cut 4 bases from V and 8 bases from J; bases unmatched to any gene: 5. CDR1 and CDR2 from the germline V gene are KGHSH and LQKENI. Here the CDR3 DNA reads TGTGCCAGCTCACTGTCCGGGACAGGGGATTCACCCCTCCACTTT. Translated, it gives CASSLSGTGDSPLHF.

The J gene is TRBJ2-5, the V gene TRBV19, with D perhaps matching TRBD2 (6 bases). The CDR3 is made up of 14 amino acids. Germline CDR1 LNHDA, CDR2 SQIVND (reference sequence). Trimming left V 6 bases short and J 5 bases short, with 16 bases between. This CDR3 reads CASRFGGAGETQYF. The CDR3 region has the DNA TGTGCCAGTAGATTTGGGGGTGCGGGGGAGACCCAGTACTTC.